One sample yielded the 23 T cell receptor beta chains listed below, sequenced in a study of patients and donors after allogeneic stem cell transplantation. TCRdb independently ran MiXCR on the RT-PCR reads; one entry per CDR3 protein. The table has some 200,000 distinct CDR3 sequences, less than 45% seen once; the top ten hold around 35%. Sequenced: blood, either unsorted or a sorted T cell fraction (not recorded which). These receptors came from a human donor who was either an allogeneic HSCT recipient or a stem cell or donor lymphocyte infusion donor (not recorded which). It is not recorded whose cells these are; they may come from a transplant donor.

This chain links TRBV6-2 or TRBV6-3 with TRBJ2-1, with D possibly TRBD2 on 5 matching bases. Germline CDR1 and CDR2: MNHEY and SVGEGT. V was cut by 7 bases and J by 2 bases, with 15 bases left in between. The CDR3 length is 15 residues. CDR3 bases: TGTGCCAGCACCCCGAGCGGATCCACCTACAATGAGCAGTTCTTC. It translates to CASTPSGSTYNEQFF.

The V and J genes are TRBV7-2 and TRBJ2-4, with D maybe TRBD1 (6 bases). The CDR3 covers 16 residues. Germline V gene sequence: CDR1 SGHTA, CDR2 FQGNSA. V shed 4 bases and J shed 3 bases, with 16 bases lying between them. The CDR3 bases are TGTGCCAGCAGCTCCCCCGCAGACAGGATCAAAAACATTCAGTACTTC. Translated, it gives CASSSPADRIKNIQYF.

The genes are TRBV12-3 or TRBV12-4 and TRBJ2-1; tentatively, D is TRBD2 (6 bases). Trimming took off 6 bases at V and 7 bases at J, with 22 bases between the two ends. The CDR3 is made up of 16 amino acids. CDR3 region: CASSRPSGPEGNEQFF. The DNA for the CDR3 is TGTGCCAGCAGCCGACCCAGCGGGCCTGAGGGAAATGAGCAGTTCTTC.

The chain links TRBV11-1 to TRBJ2-1; 8 positions agree with TRBD2. The junction had 5 bases not matched to a gene; V was cut back by 5 bases and J by 8 bases. Germline CDR1 reads SGHAT; CDR2 reads FQDESV (reference sequence). This CDR3 has 13 amino acids. CDR3: CASSRGLVDEQFF. The CDR3 DNA reads as TGTGCCAGCAGCAGGGGACTAGTAGATGAGCAGTTCTTC.

V and J are TRBV29-1 and TRBJ2-2; 7 bases map to TRBD1. The CDR3 has 15 residues. The V and J ends lost 4 bases and 4 bases, in that order; junction bases with no gene match: 9. Germline CDR1 and CDR2: SQVTM and ANQGSEA. The DNA of the CDR3 is TGCAGCGTTGGGGCCGGGACAGTAATCACCGGGGAGCTGTTTTTT. It codes for CSVGAGTVITGELFF.

V gene TRBV12-3 or TRBV12-4 combines with J gene TRBJ2-3; 11 bases are a match to TRBD1. The CDR3 spans 15 residues. With V trimmed by 7 bases and J by 5 bases, 8 bases remained unmatched. The CDR3 DNA follows: TGTGCCAGCACTCTTGGACAGGGGGCGGTAGATACGCAGTATTTT. As protein: CASTLGQGAVDTQYF.

This clonotype was seen a handful of times. This chain links TRBV12-3 or TRBV12-4 with TRBJ2-1, with unresolved D. V lost 5 bases, J lost 5 bases, and 10 bases lay in between. The CDR3 runs 13 residues. This CDR3 is CASSVNSNNEQFF. The CDR3 DNA is TGTGCCAGCAGTGTCAATTCCAACAATGAGCAGTTCTTC.

This clonotype was observed once. The chain links TRBV9 to TRBJ2-3; the D gene is possibly TRBD2 (6 bases). V lost 0 bases and J 3 bases, leaving 11 bases between the germline ends. Germline CDR1 is SGDLS and CDR2 is YYNGEE. CDR3 length: 15 residues. The CDR3 spells CASSVGGRRTDTQYF. The CDR3 DNA follows: TGTGCCAGCAGCGTAGGGGGGAGGCGGACAGATACGCAGTATTTT.

This clonotype was counted between two and nine times. The CDR3 loop is CASSLETFTNTEAFF. The DNA of the CDR3 is TGTGCCAGCAGCTTAGAAACTTTCACGAACACTGAAGCTTTCTTT. This sequence joins TRBV7-2 and TRBJ1-1; D gene ambiguous. The CDR3 loop spans 15 amino acids. Germline CDR1 SGHTA, CDR2 FQGNSA. Trimming stripped 1 base from V and 1 base from J, with 10 bases between.

In this sample, this clonotype turned up a few times. The J gene is TRBJ1-1, the V gene TRBV28, with D hard to call. Germline CDR1 MDHEN, CDR2 SYDVKM. V shed 3 bases and J shed 0 bases, with 11 bases lying between them. The length of the CDR3 is 15 residues. CDR3 nucleotide sequence: TGTGCCAGCAGTTTGAGAGTGGCCATGAACACTGAAGCTTTCTTT. The encoded protein is CASSLRVAMNTEAFF.

This clonotype was counted a single time. V and J are TRBV27 and TRBJ1-1, with TRBD1 matching 9 bases. Germline V gives CDR1 MNHEY, CDR2 SMNVEV (reference sequence). This CDR3 is built from 16 residues. The J segment lost 3 bases and the V segment lost 5 bases, leaving 10 bases of the junction unmatched. CDR3 in DNA: TGTGCCAGCAGTACCCCGACAGGGGGAGTAGACACTGAAGCTTTCTTT. Encoded protein: CASSTPTGGVDTEAFF.

The J gene is TRBJ1-2, the V gene TRBV12-3 or TRBV12-4; D gene ambiguous. The CDR3 runs 11 residues. V shed 5 bases and J shed 4 bases, with 5 bases lying between them. CDR3 nucleotides: TGTGCCAGCAGTCCCCGCTATGGCTACACCTTC. This gives the protein CASSPRYGYTF.

This rearrangement joins TRBV11-3 to TRBJ1-1; D remains ambiguous. CDR3 length: 13 amino acids. Germline V gene sequence: CDR1 SGHNT, CDR2 YENEEA. Trimming took off 0 bases at V and 4 bases at J, with 6 bases between the two ends. CDR3 amino acids: CASSLDRFTEAFF. For the CDR3, the DNA is TGTGCCAGCAGCTTAGACAGGTTCACTGAAGCTTTCTTT. Supplemented by reference TRBV11-3 and TRBJ1-1, the full variable domain reads EAGVVQSPRYKIIEKKQPVAFWCNPISGHNTLYWYLQNLGQGPELLIRYENEEAVDDSQLPKDRFSAERLKGVDSTLKIQPAELGDSAVYLCASSLDRFTEAFFGQGTRLTVV.

This clonotype appeared a few times. The V and J genes are TRBV24-1 and TRBJ1-1, with D possibly being TRBD1 (5 bases). The V gene's germline CDR1 is KGHDR and CDR2 SFDVKD. This CDR3 contains 13 residues. V shed 5 bases and J shed 3 bases, with 9 bases lying between them. The CDR3 bases are TGTGCCACCAGTGGAGGGGCGGACACTGAAGCTTTCTTT. It specifies CATSGGADTEAFF.

V is TRBV10-3 and J is TRBJ2-7; tentative D call: TRBD1 (6 bases). V was cut by 6 bases and J by 0 bases, with 12 bases left in between. Germline CDR1 ENHRY, CDR2 SYGVKD. The CDR3 covers 14 residues. CDR3 sequence reads: CAISLDRSSYEQYF. CDR3 DNA: TGTGCCATCAGCTTAGACAGGAGCTCCTACGAGCAGTACTTC.

This clonotype was picked up a small number of times. The rearrangement links TRBV6-1 to TRBJ1-2; TRBD1 might be the D (5 bases). CDR1 MNHNS and CDR2 SASEGT come from the germline V gene. The CDR3 is 12 residues long. With 1 base removed from V and 5 bases from J, the gap between germline ends came to 5 bases. For the CDR3, the DNA is TGTGCCAGCAGTGAAGGACAGTATGGCTACACCTTC. Translation: CASSEGQYGYTF.

This chain joins TRBV19 and TRBJ2-6, with D possibly called TRBD1 or TRBD2 (5 bases each). Germline CDR1 is LNHDA and CDR2 is SQIVND (reference sequence). CDR3 size: 15 residues. Trimming pared 4 bases from V and 4 bases from J, leaving 11 bases between. The chain's CDR3 is CASSTSGRGANVLTF. Here the CDR3 DNA reads TGTGCCAGTAGTACTTCAGGGAGAGGGGCCAACGTCCTGACTTTC. Drawing the rest from reference TRBV19 and TRBJ2-6, the complete variable domain is DGGITQSPKYLFRKEGQNVTLSCEQNLNHDAMYWYRQDPGQGLRLIYYSQIVNDFQKGDIAEGYSVSREKKESFPLTVTSAQKNPTAFYLCASSTSGRGANVLTFGAGSRLTVL.

The J gene is TRBJ2-3, the V gene TRBV24-1, with 7 bases matching TRBD1. With V trimmed by 0 bases and J by 3 bases, 5 bases remained unmatched. CDR1 is KGHDR and CDR2 is SFDVKD in the germline V gene. This CDR3 has 16 amino acids. CDR3 nucleotides: TGTGCCACCAGTGATTTGCTCCCAGGGGGTACAGATACGCAGTATTTT. Amino acids: CATSDLLPGGTDTQYF.

The chain carries TRBV4-2 and TRBJ1-1; 7 nucleotides agree with TRBD1. The germline gives CDR1 LGHNA, CDR2 YNFKEQ. Trimming removed 0 bases from V and 5 bases from J; junction bases left unmatched: 15. The CDR3 spans 18 residues. In DNA form, the CDR3 reads TGTGCCAGCAGCCAAGATTCTATGGTAGGCAGGGGGACTACTGAAGCTTTCTTT. Translation gives CASSQDSMVGRGTTEAFF.

The chain employs TRBV16 and TRBJ1-4, with D unresolved. Trimming cost V 0 bases and J 5 bases, with 16 bases left between them. The V gene's germline CDR1 is KGHSY and CDR2 FQNENV. The CDR3 is 17 residues long. CDR3 coding DNA: TGTGCCAGCAGCCAATCGGTCAGGTCAGGACGGAATGAAAAACTGTTTTTT. Residues: CASSQSVRSGRNEKLFF. The whole variable domain, filled in from reference TRBV16 and TRBJ1-4, reads GEEVAQTPKHLVRGEGQKAKLYCAPIKGHSYVFWYQQVLKNEFKFLISFQNENVFDETGMPKERFSAKCLPNSPCSLEIQATKLEDSAVYFCASSQSVRSGRNEKLFFGSGTQLSVL.

This clonotype has a handful of counts. The chain joins TRBV5-6 to TRBJ2-3; 10 nucleotides match TRBD2. The V segment lost 6 bases and the J segment 5 bases; nucleotides outside the gene matches: 9. Germline V CDR1 and CDR2: SGHDT, YYEEEE. The CDR3 spans 15 residues. The CDR3 loop is CASTKSGRAGDTQYF. CDR3 bases: TGTGCCAGCACCAAGAGCGGGAGGGCCGGAGATACGCAGTATTTT.

This clonotype occurred a few times. The gene calls are TRBV7-2 and TRBJ2-1, with D tentatively TRBD2 (5 bases). Trimming removed 4 bases from V and 4 bases from J, with 11 bases in between. This CDR3 region has 14 residues. Germline values: CDR1 SGHTA, CDR2 FQGNSA. The CDR3 region has the DNA TGTGCCAGCAGCTGGCGGGCGGGTTACAATGAGCAGTTCTTC. Translation: CASSWRAGYNEQFF.

This clonotype was found a few times. The CDR3 sequence is CASSQGVGQGRTEAFF. CDR3 bases: TGTGCCAGCAGCCAAGGCGTGGGACAGGGTCGCACTGAAGCTTTCTTT. The chain is built from TRBV3-1 and TRBJ1-1, with TRBD1 identical over 9 bases. The CDR3 length is 16 residues. V trimming: 1 base; J trimming: 4 bases; junction bases outside the gene matches: 7. Germline V gives CDR1 LGHDT, CDR2 YNNKEL (reference sequence).